This TCR beta chain was recorded in a study of intratumoral heterogeneity in liver cancer. This table comes from immunoSEQ multiplex PCR, and its TCRdb copy is limited to in-frame clones, with some not included. The table has about 6,600 clones, roughly 52% seen once. V lost 8 bases and J 2 bases, leaving 3 bases between the germline ends. The CDR3 covers 10 residues. Germline lookup yields CDR1 MNHEY and CDR2 SMNVEV (reference sequence). By sample fraction, this clone is medium-sized. Antigen: not known. Other DNA sequences from this sample encode an identical CDR3 as well. Each tumour sample represents a distinct, spatially separated region of the hepatocellular carcinoma nodule. Study-wide findings and caveats: No significant regional difference in overall T cell clonality was found. Reportedly, regional differences in tumor-infiltrating lymphocyte burden estimated from RNA-seq held up under TCR sequencing.

Specimen: tumor tissue, collected before any cancer treatment. The chain is built from TRBV27 and TRBJ1-1; D is undetermined. The source of this sequence is a man aged 70 or older with hepatocellular carcinoma. For the CDR3, the DNA is TGTGCCAGCGGCAACACTGAAGCTTTCTTT. Amino acid sequence: CASGNTEAFF.